This entry lists 20 T cell receptor beta chains sequenced from one sample in a study of shared clonotypes between healthy human individuals. Profiled with immunoSEQ multiplex PCR; TCRdb holds only in-frame clones, not every one. The repertoire has fewer than 1 million clones, around 96% of them found once; the top ten carry around 0.21%. Naive CD8 cells were CD45RO-negative, positively selected for CCR7, excluding terminally differentiated effector memory CD45RA+ cells. Material: naive CD8+ T cells sorted from blood. The receptors derive from a man younger than 40 in good health.

The rearrangement joins TRBV12-5 to TRBJ1-1; 8 bases match TRBD1. Germline loops: CDR1 LGHNT, CDR2 FRNRAP. The V and J ends lost 3 bases and 1 base, in that order; junction bases with no gene match: 13. The CDR3 runs to 18 residues. CDR3 residues: CASGFFLSDRDSNTEAFF. In DNA form, the CDR3 reads TGTGCTAGTGGTTTTTTCCTCTCGGACAGGGACTCGAACACTGAAGCTTTCTTT.

CDR3 loop: CASSLTGTSGSASTDTQYF. CDR3 nucleotide sequence: TGTGCCAGCTCACTCACCGGGACTAGCGGGAGTGCTAGCACAGATACGCAGTATTTT. The rearrangement joins TRBV18 to TRBJ2-3; 14 nucleotides agree with TRBD2. The germline CDR1 and CDR2 sequences are KGHSH and LQKENI. V lost 4 bases, J lost 0 bases, and 9 bases stayed unmatched. The CDR3 spans 19 residues.

The chain couples TRBV19 to TRBJ2-7, with 8 positions matching TRBD2. Germline V gene lookup returns CDR1 LNHDA and CDR2 SQIVND (reference sequence). The CDR3 sequence is 13 residues long. V gave up 6 bases and J gave up 6 bases; unmatched junction bases: 7. Written as DNA, the CDR3 is TGTGCCAGTAGCCTAGCGGGTAGTAGCGAGCAGTACTTC. This gives the protein CASSLAGSSEQYF. Drawing the rest from reference TRBV19 and TRBJ2-7, the complete variable domain is DGGITQSPKYLFRKEGQNVTLSCEQNLNHDAMYWYRQDPGQGLRLIYYSQIVNDFQKGDIAEGYSVSREKKESFPLTVTSAQKNPTAFYLCASSLAGSSEQYFGPGTRLTVT.

The V call is TRBV7-8, the J call TRBJ2-7, with no clear D. Germline-derived CDR1 and CDR2 are SGHVS and FQNEAQ. The CDR3 contains 14 residues. V shed 3 bases and J shed 3 bases, with 12 bases lying between them. CDR3 loop: CASSLAKDLYEQYF. As DNA, the CDR3 is TGTGCCAGCAGCTTGGCTAAGGACCTCTACGAGCAGTACTTC. The full variable domain, completed using reference TRBV7-8 and TRBJ2-7, is GAGVSQSPRYKVAKRGQDVALRCDPISGHVSLFWYQQALGQGPEFLTYFQNEAQLDKSGLPSDRFFAERPEGSVSTLKIQRTQQEDSAVYLCASSLAKDLYEQYFGPGTRLTVT.

The chain joins TRBV11-2 to TRBJ2-7; D unresolved. V was clipped by 0 bases and J by 5 bases, with 2 bases between them. The CDR3 spans 11 residues. The V gene's germline CDR1 is SGHAT and CDR2 FQNNGV. CDR3 region: CASSLDDEQYF. The CDR3 nucleotides are TGTGCCAGCAGCTTAGATGACGAGCAGTACTTC. Full variable domain (rest looked up from reference TRBV11-2 and TRBJ2-7): EAGVAQSPRYKIIEKRQSVAFWCNPISGHATLYWYQQILGQGPKLLIQFQNNGVVDDSQLPKDRFSAERLKGVDSTLKIQPAKLEDSAVYLCASSLDDEQYFGPGTRLTVT.

Notes on this clone: Other nucleotide sequences from this sample produce the same CDR3. The chain joins TRBV5-4 to TRBJ2-7; tentative D call: TRBD1 (5 bases). V was pared by 2 bases and J by 7 bases, with 10 bases between. This CDR3 has 12 amino acids. Germline values: CDR1 SGHNT, CDR2 YYREEE (reference sequence). CDR3 nucleotides: TGTGCCAGCAGCTTAGGGGCGAGGGAGCAGTACTTC. This sequence encodes CASSLGAREQYF. The full variable domain, in which reference TRBV5-4 and TRBJ2-7 provide the parts outside the CDR3, is ETGVTQSPTHLIKTRGQQVTLRCSSQSGHNTVSWYQQALGQGPQFIFQYYREEENGRGNFPPRFSGLQFPNYSSELNVNALELDDSALYLCASSLGAREQYFGPGTRLTVT.

This clone was seen once. CDR3 in amino acids: CASSNDRVPPHTQYF. The DNA of the CDR3 is TGTGCCAGCAGTAACGACAGGGTACCCCCCCATACGCAGTATTTT. V usage is TRBV6-6 and J usage is TRBJ2-3, with 7 bases matching TRBD1. V dropped 5 bases and J dropped 7; count of bases not matched to a gene: 12. Germline lookup yields CDR1 MNHNY and CDR2 SVGAGI (reference sequence). The CDR3 covers 15 residues.

The chain employs TRBV29-1 and TRBJ2-5, with D perhaps being TRBD1 or TRBD2 (5 bases each). Germline V gene lookup returns CDR1 SQVTM and CDR2 ANQGSEA. The V and J ends lost 2 bases and 5 bases respectively, with 18 bases between them. The CDR3 extends over 15 amino acids. The CDR3 region has the DNA TGCAGCGTTGAATGGAGGCAGGGCATTGAGGAGACCCAGTACTTC. It codes for CSVEWRQGIEETQYF.

The chain links TRBV5-6 to TRBJ2-7, with D possibly matching TRBD1 (6 bases). CDR3 length: 14 residues. Per germline, CDR1 SGHDT and CDR2 YYEEEE. The V gene lost 1 base and the J gene lost 4 bases, with 12 bases spanning the gap. This CDR3 is CASSLFPGDYEQYF. The CDR3 DNA sequence: TGTGCCAGCAGCTTGTTTCCAGGGGATTACGAGCAGTACTTC.

The chain has TRBV2 and TRBJ2-3; TRBD2 matches at 9 bases. Per germline, CDR1 SNHLY and CDR2 FYNNEI. The CDR3 length is 18 residues. V shed 0 bases and J 2 bases; nucleotides not matched to a gene: 9. CDR3 nucleotide sequence: TGTGCCAGCAGTGAAGCAGGGATAGCGGGAGACCTCACAGATACGCAGTATTTT. Encoded protein: CASSEAGIAGDLTDTQYF.

The chain couples TRBV2 to TRBJ1-5; the match to TRBD1 covers 8 bases. Germline CDR1 reads SNHLY; CDR2 reads FYNNEI. The length of the CDR3 is 16 residues. V shed 3 bases, J shed 0 bases, and the junction held 4 bases outside the gene matches. The CDR3 sequence is CASSDQGADSNQPQHF. The CDR3 DNA sequence: TGTGCCAGCAGTGACCAGGGGGCCGATAGCAATCAGCCCCAGCATTTT.

The table lists this clone with a count of one. The gene calls are TRBV7-8 and TRBJ2-5, with TRBD2 matching 8 bases. CDR3 length: 16 amino acids. Germline assignment: CDR1 SGHVS and CDR2 FQNEAQ. The V and J ends lost 3 bases and 2 bases, in that order; junction bases with no gene match: 8. The CDR3 sequence: CASSFLAGKGQETQYF. For the CDR3, the DNA is TGTGCCAGCAGCTTTTTAGCGGGGAAGGGACAAGAGACCCAGTACTTC.

CDR3 sequence: CASSLKLLGIYGYTF. For the CDR3, the DNA is TGTGCCAGCAGTCTAAAACTCCTAGGGATCTATGGCTACACCTTC. The chain employs TRBV7-6 and TRBJ1-2; no clear D gene. The germline CDR1 and CDR2 sequences are SGHVS and FNYEAQ. Trimming shortened V by 6 bases and J by 4 bases, and 18 bases separated the two germline ends. There are 15 residues in the CDR3.

V gene TRBV10-3 combines with J gene TRBJ2-7; 9 bases line up with TRBD1. The ends lost 6 bases at V and 1 base at J; junction bases unmatched: 16. The CDR3 extends over 18 amino acids. Germline V gene data show CDR1 as ENHRY and CDR2 as SYGVKD. CDR3 amino acids: CAIRDPDVTGTGSYEQYF. The DNA for the CDR3 is TGTGCCATCAGGGACCCCGACGTTACCGGGACAGGGTCCTACGAGCAGTACTTC.

V gene TRBV15 combines with J gene TRBJ2-7; the D gene is possibly TRBD1 (7 bases). This CDR3 region has 14 residues. CDR1 is LNHNV, CDR2 YYDKDF, per germline (reference sequence). Trimming took off 5 bases at V and 3 bases at J, with 14 bases between the two ends. CDR3 DNA sequence: TGTGCCACCAGCTCCAGGGGGGCCAACTACGAGCAGTACTTC. Translated: CATSSRGANYEQYF.

The V call is TRBV11-2, the J call TRBJ2-1, with D perhaps TRBD1 or TRBD2 (6 bases each). V lost 5 bases and J lost 9, with 17 bases in between. CDR1 is SGHAT and CDR2 is FQNNGV in the germline V gene. CDR3 length: 14 amino acids. CDR3 protein: CASSPKGGPPEQFF. Written as DNA, the CDR3 is TGTGCCAGCAGCCCGAAGGGGGGTCCTCCTGAGCAGTTCTTC.

J is TRBJ2-7 and V is TRBV18; 7 bases map to TRBD1. The length of the CDR3 is 13 residues. Looked up from germline, CDR1 is KGHSH and CDR2 is LQKENI. V dropped 5 bases and J dropped 3; count of bases not matched to a gene: 4. CDR3 nucleotide sequence: TGTGCCAGCTCAGGCCGGGACAGCTACGAGCAGTACTTC. Its translation: CASSGRDSYEQYF.

The rearrangement joins TRBV15 to TRBJ2-7, with D perhaps TRBD2 (6 bases). V lost 1 base and J 9 bases, leaving 13 bases between the germline ends. The CDR3 sequence is 13 residues long. Germline-derived CDR1 and CDR2 are LNHNV and YYDKDF (reference sequence). The CDR3 reads CATSRGGVRVQYF. The CDR3 coding sequence is TGTGCCACCAGCAGAGGCGGGGTGAGAGTGCAGTACTTC. Drawing the rest from reference TRBV15 and TRBJ2-7, the complete variable domain is DAMVIQNPRYQVTQFGKPVTLSCSQTLNHNVMYWYQQKSSQAPKLLFHYYDKDFNNEADTPDNFQSRRPNTSFCFLDIRSPGLGDTAMYLCATSRGGVRVQYFGPGTRLTVT.

The rearrangement joins TRBV15 to TRBJ2-7, with TRBD1 as a possible D gene (5 bases). Trimming shortened V by 0 bases and J by 4 bases, and 13 bases separated the two germline ends. Germline CDR1 reads LNHNV; CDR2 reads YYDKDF (reference sequence). This CDR3 is built from 15 residues. CDR3 region: CATSRDRGELYEQYF. The CDR3 coding sequence is TGTGCCACCAGCAGAGATAGGGGCGAGCTGTACGAGCAGTACTTC.

This rearrangement joins TRBV18 to TRBJ2-1, with 7 bases fitting TRBD2. Germline V CDR1 and CDR2: KGHSH, LQKENI. The CDR3 contains 15 residues. Unmatched junction bases numbered 15, after V lost 6 bases and J lost 10 bases. This CDR3 is CASSSPSGQKGEQFF. DNA for the CDR3: TGTGCCAGCTCGAGTCCTAGCGGACAAAAGGGAGAGCAGTTCTTC.